The 24 T cell receptor beta chains below all came from one sample that was sequenced in a study of blood T cell repertoires in COVID-19 (TCRdb year 2020). Library construction relied on the immunoSEQ multiplex PCR assay. TCRdb mirrors the immuneACCESS table, restricted to in-frame sequences. Some clones are absent from its copies; in checked studies, under half trace to an unresolved V gene, and the reason for the others is unknown. Within this sample are 170,000 or so clones, with over 75% of them counted one time only. In total, the top ten clones hold 6.5% to 8% of the sample. Sequenced material: PBMCs or T cells enriched from blood (not recorded which). The receptors shown here come from a woman aged 50 to 65 who had recovered from COVID-19.

The rearrangement uses TRBV5-3 and TRBJ2-3; 10 bases are a match to TRBD2. TRBV5-3 belongs to the ORF category, with a function that is uncertain. V shed 4 bases, J shed 1 base, and the junction held 6 bases outside the gene matches. The CDR3 extends over 16 amino acids. CDR3 protein: CARSNPAGGCTDTQYF. The CDR3 DNA reads TGTGCCAGAAGCAACCCAGCGGGGGGGTGCACAGATACGCAGTATTTT.

The gene calls are TRBV5-1 and TRBJ1-2, with a tentative D call TRBD1 (5 bases). The CDR3 consists of 14 residues. Germline CDR1 and CDR2: SGHRS and YFSETQ. V gave up 0 bases and J gave up 2 bases, with 8 bases separating them. The CDR3 DNA sequence: TGCGCCAGCAGCTTGGGGGCAGGGAACTATGGCTACACCTTC. It translates to CASSLGAGNYGYTF.

This clone was seen just once. V and J are TRBV5-4 and TRBJ2-2; 7 positions agree with TRBD1. Germline V CDR1 and CDR2: SGHNT, YYREEE (reference sequence). The CDR3 is 15 residues long. With V trimmed by 0 bases and J by 4 bases, 3 bases remained unmatched. The CDR3 DNA is TGTGCCAGCAGCTTGGCAGGGGGTGGCACCGGGGAGCTGTTTTTT. Translated: CASSLAGGGTGELFF.

This clone came up once. This sequence joins TRBV2 and TRBJ1-1, with 10 bases aligning to TRBD1. The CDR3 is made up of 13 amino acids. CDR1 and CDR2 (germline): SNHLY, FYNNEI. V shed 7 bases, J shed 6 bases, and the junction held 5 bases outside the gene matches. The CDR3 spells CASKTGGVAEAFF. CDR3 sequence (DNA): TGTGCCAGCAAGACAGGGGGCGTCGCTGAAGCTTTCTTT.

This chain joins TRBV5-1 and TRBJ2-7; tentatively, D is TRBD2 (5 bases). Deletions cut 1 base from V and 0 bases from J, with 14 bases between. Germline assignment: CDR1 SGHRS and CDR2 YFSETQ. The CDR3 has 16 residues. In nucleotides, the CDR3 is TGCGCCAGCAGCTTGCTAGCTTGGCCTCCCTCCTACGAGCAGTACTTC. Translated, it gives CASSLLAWPPSYEQYF. Filled out from reference TRBV5-1 and TRBJ2-7, the complete variable domain reads KAGVTQTPRYLIKTRGQQVTLSCSPISGHRSVSWYQQTPGQGLQFLFEYFSETQRNKGNFPGRFSGRQFSNSRSEMNVSTLELGDSALYLCASSLLAWPPSYEQYFGPGTRLTVT.

CDR3 in DNA: TGCGCCAGCAGCTTGGGGACTAGCGGGGGCATGGTCACAGATACGCAGTATTTT. This codes for CASSLGTSGGMVTDTQYF. V usage is TRBV5-1 and J usage is TRBJ2-3; 13 bases align to TRBD2. The ends lost 0 bases at V and 2 bases at J; junction bases unmatched: 6. Germline V gene lookup returns CDR1 SGHRS and CDR2 YFSETQ. The CDR3 consists of 18 residues.

CDR3 nucleotide sequence: TGTGCCAGCACCGCGACAGGAACTAACTATGGCTACACCTTC. Translating it yields CASTATGTNYGYTF. V usage is TRBV6-5 and J usage is TRBJ1-2; a weak D match, TRBD1 (6 bases). The CDR3 consists of 14 residues. V dropped 7 bases and J dropped 0 bases, with 12 bases sitting between them. Germline CDR1 reads MNHEY; CDR2 reads SVGAGI.

This sequence joins TRBV28 and TRBJ2-1; D not certain. Per the germline V gene, CDR1 is MDHEN and CDR2 is SYDVKM. This CDR3 region has 14 residues. The V end was cut by 6 bases, the J end by 4 bases, with 13 bases between. The CDR3 nucleotides read TGTGCCAGCAGCCCCCCCCCGGTGTACAATGAGCAGTTCTTC. Encoded protein: CASSPPPVYNEQFF.

The chain joins TRBV2 to TRBJ1-2; TRBD1 might be the D (6 bases). Trimming cost V 5 bases and J 6 bases, with 13 bases left between them. From germline, CDR1 is SNHLY and CDR2 FYNNEI. The CDR3 spans 13 residues. CDR3 in amino acids: CASSPTGPHGYTF. In DNA form, the CDR3 reads TGTGCCAGCAGTCCAACAGGGCCCCATGGCTACACCTTC.

This sequence joins TRBV4-3 and TRBJ2-1; possibly TRBD2 for D (5 bases). Germline lookup yields CDR1 LGHNA and CDR2 YSLEER. Trimming cost V 2 bases and J 10 bases, with 12 bases left between them. This CDR3 region has 13 residues. The CDR3: CASSQFEPGEQFF. CDR3 DNA sequence: TGCGCCAGCAGCCAATTCGAGCCGGGAGAGCAGTTCTTC.

The rearrangement links TRBV7-6 to TRBJ2-7, with D possibly TRBD1 on 6 matching bases. The CDR3 runs 17 residues. Per the germline V gene, CDR1 is SGHVS and CDR2 is FNYEAQ. V was trimmed by 3 bases and J by 6 bases, leaving 24 bases between them. CDR3 loop: CASSLSGGVQGLTEQYF. The CDR3 DNA is TGTGCCAGCAGCTTGAGTGGGGGCGTTCAGGGTCTAACCGAGCAGTACTTC.

The chain recombines TRBV12-3 or TRBV12-4 with TRBJ1-2; D gene uncertain. The CDR3 is 12 residues long. Trimming shortened V by 8 bases and J by 3 bases, and 10 bases separated the two germline ends. The CDR3 sequence is CASDRGDYGYTF. In nucleotides, the CDR3 is TGTGCCAGCGACCGGGGAGACTATGGCTACACCTTC.

The chain employs TRBV6-2 or TRBV6-3 and TRBJ2-7; TRBD2 is a possible D gene (5 bases). V gave up 2 bases and J gave up 3 bases, with 11 bases separating them. This CDR3 region has 14 residues. CDR1 and CDR2 from the germline V gene are MNHEY and SVGEGT. The DNA for the CDR3 is TGTGCCAGCAGTTACCCCTCCGGGAACTACGAGCAGTACTTC. Protein product: CASSYPSGNYEQYF.

The V call is TRBV11-3, the J call TRBJ1-1; possibly TRBD1 for D (6 bases). Trimming cost V 5 bases and J 1 base, with 14 bases left between them. The CDR3 covers 15 residues. The germline CDR1 and CDR2 sequences are SGHNT and YENEEA. The CDR3 sequence: CASSPRGPKNTEAFF. CDR3 nucleotides: TGTGCCAGCAGCCCGCGGGGGCCCAAGAACACTGAAGCTTTCTTT.

The chain combines TRBV7-2 with TRBJ1-1; TRBD1 is a possible D gene (5 bases). V lost 3 bases to trimming and J lost 1 base, with 12 bases between them. CDR3 length: 15 residues. Germline-derived CDR1 and CDR2 are SGHTA and FQGNSA. The CDR3 DNA reads as TGTGCCAGCAGCTTCCAATCAACAGGGAACACTGAAGCTTTCTTT. As protein: CASSFQSTGNTEAFF.

This clone was detected only a few times. The gene calls are TRBV19 and TRBJ1-1; D perhaps matches TRBD1 (5 bases). The CDR3 length is 12 residues. Trimming stripped 10 bases from V and 0 bases from J, with 9 bases between. The germline V gene has CDR1 LNHDA and CDR2 SQIVND (reference sequence). DNA for the CDR3: TGTGCCACCCGGGGGATGAACACTGAAGCTTTCTTT. It yields the protein CATRGMNTEAFF.

CDR3: CASSLGQLNTEAFF. The CDR3 DNA reads TGTGCCAGCAGCCTCGGACAGCTGAACACTGAAGCTTTCTTT. This chain uses TRBV11-1 with TRBJ1-1; D may be TRBD1 (6 bases). The CDR3 is 14 residues long. The germline gives CDR1 SGHAT, CDR2 FQDESV (reference sequence). The V end was cut by 5 bases, the J end by 0 bases, with 10 bases between.

This clone was recorded once. The V call is TRBV19, the J call TRBJ2-2, with TRBD2 identical over 10 bases. CDR1 LNHDA and CDR2 SQIVND come from the germline V gene (reference sequence). This CDR3 is built from 16 residues. The J segment lost 0 bases and the V segment lost 9 bases, leaving 7 bases of the junction unmatched. This CDR3 is CASETGTSANTGELFF. In DNA form, the CDR3 reads TGTGCCAGCGAGACCGGGACTAGCGCGAACACCGGGGAGCTGTTTTTT.

This chain joins TRBV30 and TRBJ2-5; a weak D match, TRBD2 (5 bases). The CDR3 consists of 13 residues. Germline V gene data show CDR1 as GTSNPN and CDR2 as SVGIG (reference sequence). V gave up 0 bases and J gave up 5 bases, with 10 bases separating them. The CDR3 nucleotides read TGTGCCTGGAGTGTTCGGGAAAGGGAGACCCAGTACTTC. Amino acid sequence: CAWSVRERETQYF.

The CDR3 protein is CASSLDRAAYGYTF. For the CDR3, the DNA is TGTGCCAGCAGCTTGGACAGGGCCGCCTATGGCTACACCTTC. The chain has TRBV11-2 and TRBJ1-2, with 8 bases that match TRBD1. V was pared by 3 bases and J by 4 bases, with 4 bases of the junction left unmatched. CDR1 and CDR2 from the germline V gene are SGHAT and FQNNGV. This CDR3 is built from 14 residues. The full variable domain, rest sourced from reference TRBV11-2 and TRBJ1-2, is EAGVAQSPRYKIIEKRQSVAFWCNPISGHATLYWYQQILGQGPKLLIQFQNNGVVDDSQLPKDRFSAERLKGVDSTLKIQPAKLEDSAVYLCASSLDRAAYGYTFGSGTRLTVV.

V usage is TRBV4-2 and J usage is TRBJ2-7; D is uncertain. Trimming removed 4 bases from V and 2 bases from J, with 12 bases in between. The CDR3 sequence is 14 residues long. The V gene's germline CDR1 is LGHNA and CDR2 YNFKEQ. CDR3 loop: CASSLALQAYEQYF. In DNA, the CDR3 is TGTGCCAGCAGCCTCGCACTCCAGGCCTACGAGCAGTACTTC.

The J gene is TRBJ2-2, the V gene TRBV5-1; 15 bases are a match to TRBD2. V trimming: 3 bases; J trimming: 0 bases; junction bases outside the gene matches: 3. CDR3 size: 18 residues. CDR1 is SGHRS and CDR2 is YFSETQ in the germline V gene. The CDR3, as DNA: TGCGCCAGCAGCTCGGGACTAGCGGGGGGCACGAACACCGGGGAGCTGTTTTTT. This translates into CASSSGLAGGTNTGELFF.

This clone was seen only once. This chain uses TRBV1 with TRBJ2-7; TRBD2 reflects the table's D call only, with no check against the DNA. TRBV1 is tagged as a pseudogene. The CDR3 has 16 residues. The CDR3 sequence: CTSSQVLRGSSYEQYF. The CDR3 bases are TGCACCAGCAGCCAAGTCTTGCGGGGTAGCTCCTACGAGCAGTACTTC.

This chain connects TRBV11-3 to TRBJ1-3; tentatively, D is TRBD1 (5 bases). V dropped 5 bases and J dropped 4 bases, with 15 bases sitting between them. The CDR3 consists of 15 residues. Germline V gene sequence: CDR1 SGHNT, CDR2 YENEEA. In DNA form, the CDR3 reads TGTGCCAGCAGCCCTGGGAAGGGACTGGGAAACACCATATATTTT. Its protein product is CASSPGKGLGNTIYF.